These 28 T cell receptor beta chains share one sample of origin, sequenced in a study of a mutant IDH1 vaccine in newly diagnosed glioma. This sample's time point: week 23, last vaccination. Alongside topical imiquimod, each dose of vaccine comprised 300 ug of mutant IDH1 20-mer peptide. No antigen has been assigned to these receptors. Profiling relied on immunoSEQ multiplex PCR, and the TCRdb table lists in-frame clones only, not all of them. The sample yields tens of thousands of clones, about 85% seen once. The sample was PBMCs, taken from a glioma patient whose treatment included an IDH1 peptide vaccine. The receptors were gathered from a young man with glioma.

CDR3 amino acids: CASSLPAQGASEAFF. CDR3 coding DNA: TGCGCCAGCAGCCTTCCTGCGCAGGGGGCTTCTGAAGCTTTCTTT. This sequence joins TRBV4-1 and TRBJ1-1; the match to TRBD1 covers 8 bases. Germline CDR1 and CDR2: MGHRA and YSYEKL. Trimming cost V 4 bases and J 6 bases; bases outside gene matches: 10. This CDR3 has 15 residues.

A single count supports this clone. CDR3 sequence: CASSYSPGPNNEQFF. Here the CDR3 DNA reads TGTGCCAGCAGCTACTCCCCGGGGCCCAACAATGAGCAGTTCTTC. V is TRBV7-7 and J is TRBJ2-1; D is tentatively TRBD1 or TRBD2 (5 bases each). Trimming took 4 bases from V and 5 from J, leaving 15 bases between them. CDR1 SSHAT and CDR2 FNYEAQ come from the germline V gene (reference sequence). CDR3 length: 15 amino acids.

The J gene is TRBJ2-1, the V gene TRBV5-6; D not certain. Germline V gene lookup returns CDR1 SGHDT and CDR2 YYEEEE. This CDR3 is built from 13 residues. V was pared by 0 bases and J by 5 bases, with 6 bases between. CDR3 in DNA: TGTGCCAGCAGCTTGGGGACCCACAATGAGCAGTTCTTC. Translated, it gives CASSLGTHNEQFF.

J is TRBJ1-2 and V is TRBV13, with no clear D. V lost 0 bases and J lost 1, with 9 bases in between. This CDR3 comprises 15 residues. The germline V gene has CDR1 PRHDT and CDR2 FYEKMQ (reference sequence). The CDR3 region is CASSLGLISNYGYTF. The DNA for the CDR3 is TGTGCCAGCAGCTTAGGCCTAATTAGTAACTATGGCTACACCTTC.

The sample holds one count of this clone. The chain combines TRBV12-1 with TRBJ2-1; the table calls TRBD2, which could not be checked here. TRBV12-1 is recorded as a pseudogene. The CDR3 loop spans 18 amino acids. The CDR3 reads CASSPSRGGGGSNNEQFF. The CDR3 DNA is TGTGCCAGCAGCCCATCTCGAGGGGGCGGGGGGTCCAACAATGAGCAGTTCTTC.

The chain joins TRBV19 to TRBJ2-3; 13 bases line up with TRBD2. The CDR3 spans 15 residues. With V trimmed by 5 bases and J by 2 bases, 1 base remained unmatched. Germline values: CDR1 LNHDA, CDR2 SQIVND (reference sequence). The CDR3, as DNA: TGTGCCAGTAGTGGACTAGCGGGGGCCACAGATACGCAGTATTTT. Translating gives CASSGLAGATDTQYF.

The CDR3 sequence: CASSPSPPQDTEAFF. For the CDR3, the DNA is TGTGCCAGCAGTCCGTCCCCCCCCCAGGACACTGAAGCTTTCTTT. The chain joins TRBV27 to TRBJ1-1; the D is unclear. Germline V lookup: CDR1 MNHEY, CDR2 SMNVEV (reference sequence). The length of the CDR3 is 15 residues. Trimming took off 5 bases at V and 3 bases at J, with 16 bases between the two ends.

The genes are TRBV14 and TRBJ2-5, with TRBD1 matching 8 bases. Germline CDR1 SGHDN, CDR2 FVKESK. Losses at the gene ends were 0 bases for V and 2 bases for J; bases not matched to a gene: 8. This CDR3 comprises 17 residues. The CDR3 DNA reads TGTGCCAGCAGCCAAGATCTCGGGACAGGCGGACAAGAGACCCAGTACTTC. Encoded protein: CASSQDLGTGGQETQYF.

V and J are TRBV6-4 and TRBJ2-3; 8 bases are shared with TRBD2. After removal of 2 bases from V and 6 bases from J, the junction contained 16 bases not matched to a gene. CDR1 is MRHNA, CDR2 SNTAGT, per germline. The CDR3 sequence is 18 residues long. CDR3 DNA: TGTGCCAGCAGTGACACCTCCGGGACTAGTAGGATTGGGGATACGCAGTATTTT. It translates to CASSDTSGTSRIGDTQYF.

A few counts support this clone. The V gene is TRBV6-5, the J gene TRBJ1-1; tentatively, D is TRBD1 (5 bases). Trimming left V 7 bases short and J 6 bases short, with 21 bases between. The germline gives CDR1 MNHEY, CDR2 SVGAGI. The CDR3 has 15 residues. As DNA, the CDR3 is TGTGCCAGCACCAGAGGGGCCTCGGGGAGCCCTGAAGCTTTCTTT. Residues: CASTRGASGSPEAFF.

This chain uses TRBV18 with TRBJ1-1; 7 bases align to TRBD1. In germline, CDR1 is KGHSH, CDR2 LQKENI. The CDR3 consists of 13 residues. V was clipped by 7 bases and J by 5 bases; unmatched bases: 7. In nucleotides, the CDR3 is TGTGCCAGCTTGGGTCCAGGGGGTACTGAAGCTTTCTTT. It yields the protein CASLGPGGTEAFF.

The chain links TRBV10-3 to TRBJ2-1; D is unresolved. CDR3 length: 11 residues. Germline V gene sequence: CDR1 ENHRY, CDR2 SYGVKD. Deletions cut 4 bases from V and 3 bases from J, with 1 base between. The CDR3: CAISGYNEQFF. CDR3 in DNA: TGTGCCATCAGTGGCTACAATGAGCAGTTCTTC.

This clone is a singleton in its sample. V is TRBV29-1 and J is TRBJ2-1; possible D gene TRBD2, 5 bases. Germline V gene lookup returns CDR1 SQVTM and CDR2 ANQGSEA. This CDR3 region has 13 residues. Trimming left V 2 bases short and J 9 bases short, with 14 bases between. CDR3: CSVEFLRAGEQFF. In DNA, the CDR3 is TGCAGCGTTGAATTTCTTAGGGCGGGTGAGCAGTTCTTC.

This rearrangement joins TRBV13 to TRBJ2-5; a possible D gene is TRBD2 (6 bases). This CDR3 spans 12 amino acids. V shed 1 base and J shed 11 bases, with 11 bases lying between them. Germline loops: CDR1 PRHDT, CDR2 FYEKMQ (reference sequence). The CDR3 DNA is TGTGCCAGCAGCTTAGTTCAACGGGAGCAGTACTTC. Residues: CASSLVQREQYF.

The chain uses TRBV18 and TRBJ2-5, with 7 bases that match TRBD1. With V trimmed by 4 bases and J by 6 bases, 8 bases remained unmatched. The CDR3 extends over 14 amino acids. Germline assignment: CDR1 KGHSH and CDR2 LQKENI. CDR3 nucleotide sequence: TGTGCCAGCTCACTAGACAGGGTCGGGAAGACCCAGTACTTC. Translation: CASSLDRVGKTQYF.

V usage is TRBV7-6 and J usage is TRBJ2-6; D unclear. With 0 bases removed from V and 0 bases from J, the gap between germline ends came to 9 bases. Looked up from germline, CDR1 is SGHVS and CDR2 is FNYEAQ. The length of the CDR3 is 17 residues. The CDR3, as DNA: TGTGCCAGCAGCTTAGCTGAGGTCAGCTCTGGGGCCAACGTCCTGACTTTC. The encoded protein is CASSLAEVSSGANVLTF.

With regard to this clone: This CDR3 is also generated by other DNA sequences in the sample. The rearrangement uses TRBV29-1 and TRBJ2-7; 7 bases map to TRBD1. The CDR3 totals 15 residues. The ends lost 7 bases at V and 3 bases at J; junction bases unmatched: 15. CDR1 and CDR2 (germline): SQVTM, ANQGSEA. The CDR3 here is CSGSKGTDVFYEQYF. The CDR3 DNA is TGCAGCGGTAGCAAAGGGACAGACGTCTTCTACGAGCAGTACTTC.

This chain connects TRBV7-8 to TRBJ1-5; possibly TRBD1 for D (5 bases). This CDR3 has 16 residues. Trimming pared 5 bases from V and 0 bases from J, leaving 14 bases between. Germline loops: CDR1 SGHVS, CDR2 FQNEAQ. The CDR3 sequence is CASSTYPGPSNQPQHF. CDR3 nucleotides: TGTGCCAGCAGCACTTACCCGGGACCTAGCAATCAGCCCCAGCATTTT.

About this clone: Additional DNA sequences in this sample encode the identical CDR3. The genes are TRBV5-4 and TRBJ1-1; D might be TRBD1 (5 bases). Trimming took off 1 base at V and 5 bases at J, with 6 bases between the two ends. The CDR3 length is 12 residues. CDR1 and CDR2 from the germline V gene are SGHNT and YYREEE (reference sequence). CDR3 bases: TGTGCCAGCAGCTTGCGGGGGACTGAAGCTTTCTTT. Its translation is CASSLRGTEAFF.

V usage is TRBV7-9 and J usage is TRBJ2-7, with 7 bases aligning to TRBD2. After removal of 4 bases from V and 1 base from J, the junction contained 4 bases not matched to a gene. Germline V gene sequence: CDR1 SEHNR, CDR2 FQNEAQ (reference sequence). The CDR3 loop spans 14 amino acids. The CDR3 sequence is CASSSGTTSYEQYF. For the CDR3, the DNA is TGTGCCAGCAGCTCCGGGACTACTTCCTACGAGCAGTACTTC.

The CDR3: CAWSVGQSEFNTEAFF. DNA for the CDR3: TGTGCCTGGAGTGTAGGACAGTCGGAATTTAACACTGAAGCTTTCTTT. V is TRBV30 and J is TRBJ1-1; TRBD1 is a possible D gene (6 bases). Per the germline V gene, CDR1 is GTSNPN and CDR2 is SVGIG (reference sequence). The CDR3 spans 16 residues. Trimming took 0 bases from V and 2 from J, leaving 16 bases between them.

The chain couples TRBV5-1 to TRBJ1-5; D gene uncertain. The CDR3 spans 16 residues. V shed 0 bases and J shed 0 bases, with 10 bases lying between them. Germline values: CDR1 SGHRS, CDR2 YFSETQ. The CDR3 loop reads CASSLAPVDSNQPQHF. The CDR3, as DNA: TGCGCCAGCAGCTTGGCCCCAGTAGATAGCAATCAGCCCCAGCATTTT.

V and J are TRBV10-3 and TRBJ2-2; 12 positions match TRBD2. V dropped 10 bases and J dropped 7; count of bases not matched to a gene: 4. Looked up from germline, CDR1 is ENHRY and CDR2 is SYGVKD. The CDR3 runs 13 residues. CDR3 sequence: CATSGGANGELFF. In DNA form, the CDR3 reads TGTGCCACTAGCGGGGGGGCGAACGGGGAGCTGTTTTTT.

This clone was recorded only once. The CDR3 reads CSMTETYNEQFF. CDR3 bases: TGCAGCATGACAGAAACCTACAATGAGCAGTTCTTC. J is TRBJ2-1 and V is TRBV29-1; possibly TRBD1 for D (5 bases). Germline lookup yields CDR1 SQVTM and CDR2 ANQGSEA. V lost 8 bases and J 2 bases, leaving 10 bases between the germline ends. CDR3 size: 12 residues.

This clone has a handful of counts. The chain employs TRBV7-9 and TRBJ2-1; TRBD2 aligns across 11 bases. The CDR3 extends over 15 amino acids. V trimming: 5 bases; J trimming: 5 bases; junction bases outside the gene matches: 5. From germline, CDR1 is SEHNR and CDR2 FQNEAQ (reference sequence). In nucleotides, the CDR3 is TGTGCCAGCAGCCCCCTAGCGGGGGGCAACAATGAGCAGTTCTTC. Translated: CASSPLAGGNNEQFF.

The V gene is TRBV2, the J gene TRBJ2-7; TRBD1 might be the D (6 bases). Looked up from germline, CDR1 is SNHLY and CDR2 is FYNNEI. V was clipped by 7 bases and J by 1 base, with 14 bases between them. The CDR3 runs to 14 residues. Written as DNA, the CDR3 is TGTGCCAGCATGGCAGGGGTCATTTCCTACGAGCAGTACTTC. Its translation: CASMAGVISYEQYF.

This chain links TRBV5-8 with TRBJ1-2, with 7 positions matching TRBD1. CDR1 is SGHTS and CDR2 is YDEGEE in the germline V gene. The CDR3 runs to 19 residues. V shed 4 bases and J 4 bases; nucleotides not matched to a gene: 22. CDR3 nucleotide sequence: TGTGCCAGCAGCATCGCCCGCGGGACAGAGTTACTTAGCTTCTATGGCTACACCTTC. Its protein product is CASSIARGTELLSFYGYTF.

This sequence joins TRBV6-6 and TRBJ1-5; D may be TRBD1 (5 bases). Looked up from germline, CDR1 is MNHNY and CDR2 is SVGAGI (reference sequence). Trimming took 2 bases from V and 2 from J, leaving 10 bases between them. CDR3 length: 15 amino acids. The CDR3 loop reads CASSYGGVGNQPQHF. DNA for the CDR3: TGTGCCAGCAGTTACGGGGGGGTAGGCAATCAGCCCCAGCATTTT.